These 24 T cell receptor beta chains originate from one sample sequenced in a study of PD-L1 blockade in urothelial cancer. Only in-frame clones appear in the TCRdb table, and some are missing; sequencing was by immunoSEQ multiplex PCR. There are tens of thousands of clones in the sample; 80% to 95% occur only once, and roughly 0.8% lies in the top ten. Time point reported: peripheral blood 6 weeks after treatment start. This specimen was PBMCs, taken around atezolizumab (anti-PD-L1) treatment. The receptors originated from a woman of 80 years or more with urothelial cancer.

This chain links TRBV19 with TRBJ2-1; tentative D call: TRBD1 (6 bases). CDR1 and CDR2 (germline): LNHDA, SQIVND (reference sequence). CDR3 size: 15 residues. The V and J ends lost 5 bases and 4 bases respectively, with 15 bases between them. The CDR3 coding sequence is TGTGCCAGTAGTGGGCTACCAGGGGCATACAATGAGCAGTTCTTC. Amino acids: CASSGLPGAYNEQFF.

CDR3 protein: CASSPGGSYTDTQYF. The CDR3 DNA follows: TGTGCCAGCAGTCCAGGGGGAAGTTACACAGATACGCAGTATTTT. This chain links TRBV25-1 with TRBJ2-3, with TRBD1 identical over 7 bases. V lost 5 bases, J lost 2 bases, and 7 bases stayed unmatched. The CDR3 is made up of 15 amino acids. Germline CDR1 is MGHDK and CDR2 is SYGVNS.

This chain connects TRBV6-5 to TRBJ2-7, with TRBD1 matching over 7 bases. The CDR3 is made up of 12 amino acids. Per germline, CDR1 MNHEY and CDR2 SVGAGI. Germline trimming cut 8 bases from V and 2 bases from J; bases unmatched to any gene: 3. Here the CDR3 DNA reads TGTGCCAGCGGACAGGTAGCCTACGAGCAGTACTTC. Translated, it gives CASGQVAYEQYF.

V usage is TRBV19 and J usage is TRBJ1-1; 7 bases map to TRBD1. The V gene end was trimmed by 4 bases and the J gene end by 4 bases; junction bases not matched to a gene: 9. The CDR3 length is 15 residues. Per germline, CDR1 LNHDA and CDR2 SQIVND (reference sequence). CDR3 amino acids: CASSRTGVGGTEAFF. The CDR3 DNA is TGTGCCAGTAGTAGAACAGGGGTCGGTGGCACTGAAGCTTTCTTT. The whole variable domain, remainder taken from reference TRBV19 and TRBJ1-1, is DGGITQSPKYLFRKEGQNVTLSCEQNLNHDAMYWYRQDPGQGLRLIYYSQIVNDFQKGDIAEGYSVSREKKESFPLTVTSAQKNPTAFYLCASSRTGVGGTEAFFGQGTRLTVV.

The chain employs TRBV10-3 and TRBJ1-1; possibly TRBD1 for D (5 bases). This CDR3 region has 16 residues. The V and J ends lost 2 bases and 4 bases respectively, with 17 bases between them. CDR1 ENHRY and CDR2 SYGVKD come from the germline V gene. CDR3 sequence reads: CAISEPLGGRTTEAFF. DNA of the CDR3: TGTGCCATCAGTGAGCCCCTCGGGGGTCGGACCACTGAAGCTTTCTTT.

This chain joins TRBV2 and TRBJ1-1; D is undetermined. V lost 4 bases to trimming and J lost 11 bases, with 8 bases between them. There are 10 residues in the CDR3. Germline CDR1 is SNHLY and CDR2 is FYNNEI. The CDR3 DNA reads TGTGCCAGCAGTGGTTCGCGGGCTTTCTTT. Its translation: CASSGSRAFF.

The chain links TRBV29-1 to TRBJ2-2; 8 nucleotides line up with TRBD2. V trimming: 4 bases; J trimming: 5 bases; junction bases outside the gene matches: 9. The germline gives CDR1 SQVTM, CDR2 ANQGSEA. This CDR3 region has 15 residues. The DNA for the CDR3 is TGCAGCGTTGGAGGGCGGGGGGCGCTGACCGGGGAGCTGTTTTTT. Translated: CSVGGRGALTGELFF.

CDR3 loop: CASSPPLRWGRTEAFF. The CDR3 DNA reads as TGTGCCAGCAGCCCCCCTCTTCGGTGGGGCCGGACTGAAGCTTTCTTT. The chain recombines TRBV9 with TRBJ1-1; TRBD1 might be the D (5 bases). The germline gives CDR1 SGDLS, CDR2 YYNGEE. The CDR3 sequence is 16 residues long. V was trimmed by 4 bases and J by 5 bases, leaving 21 bases between them.

The V gene is TRBV27, the J gene TRBJ2-7; a weak D match, TRBD2 (5 bases). The V and J ends lost 3 bases and 0 bases respectively, with 9 bases between them. Germline CDR1 and CDR2: MNHEY and SMNVEV (reference sequence). CDR3 length equals 14 residues. CDR3 nucleotide sequence: TGTGCCAGCAGTTTCTCGGGGAGCTCCTACGAGCAGTACTTC. It yields the protein CASSFSGSSYEQYF.

CDR3 sequence (DNA): TGTGCCAGTAGTATACGTCTAGCGGGAGATGAGCAGTTCTTC. It encodes CASSIRLAGDEQFF. This rearrangement joins TRBV19 to TRBJ2-1, with 10 bases lining up with TRBD2. The V gene's germline CDR1 is LNHDA and CDR2 SQIVND (reference sequence). V was pared by 2 bases and J by 8 bases, with 3 bases of the junction left unmatched. The CDR3 is made up of 14 amino acids.

This clone was detected once. The rearrangement links TRBV11-2 to TRBJ1-5; D uncertain. The CDR3 has 13 amino acids. Germline V lookup: CDR1 SGHAT, CDR2 FQNNGV. V lost 1 base and J lost 7, with 8 bases in between. The DNA for the CDR3 is TGTGCCAGCAGCTTAGGGGAGTACCAGCCCCAGCATTTT. It is translated as CASSLGEYQPQHF.

The V call is TRBV5-4, the J call TRBJ2-4; 9 bases are shared with TRBD2. The CDR3 extends over 17 amino acids. V was pared by 4 bases and J by 0 bases, with 8 bases of the junction left unmatched. CDR1 is SGHNT and CDR2 is YYREEE in the germline V gene (reference sequence). The CDR3 bases are TGTGCCAGCAGCGTCGGGACTAGCTCCTTAGCCAAAAACATTCAGTACTTC. As protein: CASSVGTSSLAKNIQYF. The full variable domain, completed using reference TRBV5-4 and TRBJ2-4, is ETGVTQSPTHLIKTRGQQVTLRCSSQSGHNTVSWYQQALGQGPQFIFQYYREEENGRGNFPPRFSGLQFPNYSSELNVNALELDDSALYLCASSVGTSSLAKNIQYFGAGTRLSVL.

The chain is built from TRBV5-6 and TRBJ1-5; tentatively, D is TRBD1 (5 bases). Looked up from germline, CDR1 is SGHDT and CDR2 is YYEEEE. Trimming shortened V by 0 bases and J by 5 bases, and 9 bases separated the two germline ends. The CDR3 totals 14 residues. The DNA for the CDR3 is TGTGCCAGCAGCTTGGGACAGACATATCAGCCCCAGCATTTT. This gives the protein CASSLGQTYQPQHF.

The V gene is TRBV19, the J gene TRBJ1-5; TRBD1 matches at 7 bases. Germline V CDR1 and CDR2: LNHDA, SQIVND (reference sequence). J gave up 5 bases and V 9 bases, and 7 bases lay outside the gene matches. This CDR3 has 13 amino acids. The CDR3 loop reads CASQDREHQPQHF. CDR3 nucleotides: TGTGCCAGCCAAGACAGGGAGCATCAGCCCCAGCATTTT.

This clone has only one observation. The genes are TRBV10-3 and TRBJ2-7; the match to TRBD2 covers 13 bases. CDR3 length: 15 residues. V was pared by 4 bases and J by 3 bases, with 3 bases of the junction left unmatched. The germline CDR1 and CDR2 sequences are ENHRY and SYGVKD. The CDR3 reads CAISGGLAGDYEQYF. CDR3 nucleotide sequence: TGTGCCATCAGTGGAGGACTAGCGGGAGACTACGAGCAGTACTTC.

This chain connects TRBV19 to TRBJ1-1, with D perhaps TRBD1 (5 bases). V gave up 6 bases and J gave up 0 bases, with 8 bases separating them. This CDR3 comprises 13 residues. From germline, CDR1 is LNHDA and CDR2 SQIVND (reference sequence). In DNA form, the CDR3 reads TGTGCCAGTAGCGACAGCCTGAACACTGAAGCTTTCTTT. As protein: CASSDSLNTEAFF.

The J gene is TRBJ2-2, the V gene TRBV5-1; 7 nucleotides align to TRBD2. The germline V gene has CDR1 SGHRS and CDR2 YFSETQ. V gave up 4 bases and J gave up 4 bases; unmatched junction bases: 1. This CDR3 comprises 13 residues. The CDR3 nucleotides read TGCGCCAGCAGCCCGGGGGGCACCGGGGAGCTGTTTTTT. This gives the protein CASSPGGTGELFF.

The chain links TRBV5-1 to TRBJ2-1; perhaps TRBD2 as D (7 bases). Looked up from germline, CDR1 is SGHRS and CDR2 is YFSETQ. The CDR3 spans 15 residues. Trimming removed 6 bases at V and 3 bases at J, with 16 bases between. The CDR3 bases are TGCGCCAGCACCCCGGGGGGCGGCAACTACAATGAGCAGTTCTTC. Residues: CASTPGGGNYNEQFF.

The CDR3 nucleotides read TGCGCCAGCAGTGAGTCGGGGGGAAGGGTGGTCGGTGAAAAACTGTTTTTT. Residues: CASSESGGRVVGEKLFF. This chain uses TRBV10-2 with TRBJ1-4; TRBD1 is a possible D gene (5 bases). The CDR3 loop spans 17 amino acids. Per the germline V gene, CDR1 is WSHSY and CDR2 is SAAADI. Trimming removed 0 bases from V and 7 bases from J, with 18 bases in between.

The chain links TRBV5-1 to TRBJ2-7; 12 bases align to TRBD2. V lost 1 base to trimming and J lost 2 bases; unmatched junction nucleotides: 7. CDR3 size: 17 residues. Germline V lookup: CDR1 SGHRS, CDR2 YFSETQ. Written as DNA, the CDR3 is TGCGCCAGCAGCTTGAACCTCCTAGCGGGAGGGCCCTACGAGCAGTACTTC. This sequence encodes CASSLNLLAGGPYEQYF.

The J gene is TRBJ2-3, the V gene TRBV6-4, with 7 bases aligning to TRBD1. Per the germline V gene, CDR1 is MRHNA and CDR2 is SNTAGT. J was trimmed by 5 bases and V by 6 bases; bases with no gene match: 5. CDR3 length: 13 residues. CDR3 residues: CASSRDSEDTQYF. For the CDR3, the DNA is TGTGCCAGCAGCCGGGACAGCGAAGATACGCAGTATTTT.

This chain joins TRBV2 and TRBJ1-1; 7 positions match TRBD1. Germline values: CDR1 SNHLY, CDR2 FYNNEI. The CDR3 runs to 15 residues. The V segment lost 3 bases and the J segment 3 bases; nucleotides outside the gene matches: 7. The CDR3 bases are TGTGCCAGCAGTGACCTGACAGGGCAGTACACTGAAGCTTTCTTT. Protein sequence: CASSDLTGQYTEAFF.

This clone was counted between two and nine times. This chain links TRBV28 with TRBJ1-1; D gene ambiguous. The V end was cut by 6 bases, the J end by 5 bases, with 10 bases between. The CDR3 is 12 amino acids. Germline CDR1 and CDR2: MDHEN and SYDVKM. The CDR3 region is CASSPLTTEAFF. CDR3 in DNA: TGTGCCAGCAGCCCCCTAACGACTGAAGCTTTCTTT.

This chain links TRBV7-2 with TRBJ1-2, with D uncertain. The germline gives CDR1 SGHTA, CDR2 FQGNSA. This CDR3 is 13 amino acids long. The ends were cut back, 2 bases at V and 6 bases at J, with 10 bases in the middle. CDR3: CASSLKPGDGYTF. The DNA of the CDR3 is TGTGCCAGCAGCTTAAAGCCGGGTGATGGCTACACCTTC.